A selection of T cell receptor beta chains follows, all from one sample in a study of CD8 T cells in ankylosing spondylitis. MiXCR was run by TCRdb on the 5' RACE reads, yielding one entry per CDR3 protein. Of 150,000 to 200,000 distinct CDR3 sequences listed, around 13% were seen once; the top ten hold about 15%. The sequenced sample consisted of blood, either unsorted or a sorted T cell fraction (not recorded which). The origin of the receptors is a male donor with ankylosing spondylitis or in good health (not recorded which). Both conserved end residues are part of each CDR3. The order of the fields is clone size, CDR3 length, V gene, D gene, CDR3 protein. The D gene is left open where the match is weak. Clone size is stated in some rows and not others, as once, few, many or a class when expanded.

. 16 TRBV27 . CASSPEPVRTQETQYF
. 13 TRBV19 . CASSMVGAGELFF
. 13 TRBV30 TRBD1 CAWRTQGDYEQYF
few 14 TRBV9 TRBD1 CASSSRQGGEKLFF
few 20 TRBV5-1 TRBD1 CASSPGGATTGPNPPETQYF
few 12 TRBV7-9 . CASSWTNSEQFF
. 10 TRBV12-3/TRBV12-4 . CASRGGDLYF
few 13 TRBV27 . CASSLSLNYGYTF
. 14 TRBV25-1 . CASSVGGMTDTQYF
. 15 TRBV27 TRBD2 CASSLGVAGVETQYF
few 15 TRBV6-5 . CASSYSNGLNSPLHF
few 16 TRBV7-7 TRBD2 CASSLAGGRVSGELFF
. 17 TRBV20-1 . CSARDILGAGFSYEQYF
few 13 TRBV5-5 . CASSLEAFYEQYF
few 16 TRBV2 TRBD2 CASSDGTSGTQETQYF
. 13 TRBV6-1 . CASGPGGGQPQHF
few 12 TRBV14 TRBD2 CASSIGLAEQFF
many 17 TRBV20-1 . CSARGVSVEDFPNEQYF
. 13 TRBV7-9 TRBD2 CASSWGGLETQYF
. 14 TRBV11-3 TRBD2 CASSLASGYNEQFF
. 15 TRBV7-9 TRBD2 CASSHSGRGTGELFF
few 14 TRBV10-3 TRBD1 CAISDEGARTEAFF
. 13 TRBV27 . CASSLGIGYGYTF
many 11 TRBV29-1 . CSVERAPEQFF
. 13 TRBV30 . CAWSRLSSYEQYF
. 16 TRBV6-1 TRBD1 CASSEVWGQGISPLHF
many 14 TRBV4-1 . CASSQTASNSPLHF
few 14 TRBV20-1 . CSAGFSANSYEQYF
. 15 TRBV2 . CASSAAGGTGDTQYF
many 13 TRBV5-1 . CASSPGGGAEAFF
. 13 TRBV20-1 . CSARDPAVYGYTF
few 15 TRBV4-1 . CASSQLQGFNSPLHF
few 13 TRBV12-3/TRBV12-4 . CASSLKGPNGYTF
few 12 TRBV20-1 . CSARGSDYEQYF
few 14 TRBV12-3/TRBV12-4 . CASRKDSMNTEAFF
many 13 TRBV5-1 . CASSLVADTEAFF
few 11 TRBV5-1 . CASSTHYEQYF
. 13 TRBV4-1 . CASSQDSGSGYTF
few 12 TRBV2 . CASLYENYGYTF
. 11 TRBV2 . CASSSGQPQYF
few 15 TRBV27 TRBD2 CASSFTSGMPLEQYF
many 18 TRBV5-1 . CASRGPGSNLGNTGELFF
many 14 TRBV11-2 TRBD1 CASSFGQGRYEQYF
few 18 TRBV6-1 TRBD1 CASSTITGTATKHNEQFF
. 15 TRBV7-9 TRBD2 CASSLAASGRYEQYF
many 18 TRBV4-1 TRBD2 CASSQGTSGRVFYNEQFF
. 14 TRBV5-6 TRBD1 CASSAGGRDNEQFF
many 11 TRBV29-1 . CSVEPGTEAFF
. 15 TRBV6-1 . CASSEWALREETQYF
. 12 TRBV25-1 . CASSDTADTQYF
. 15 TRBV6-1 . CASSLTTGPSYEQYF
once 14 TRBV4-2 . CASSQDGGTDTQYF
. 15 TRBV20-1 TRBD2 CSARDRTSAKETQYF